These 22 T cell receptor beta chains share one sample of origin, sequenced in a study of T cells after yellow fever vaccination. TCRdb re-derived calls from the 5' RACE reads in MiXCR, one entry per CDR3 protein. The sample carries some 550,000 distinct CDR3 sequences, under 25% recorded once. The source was PBMCs, collected 15 days after the yellow fever booster vaccination. These TCRs come from a man aged 30 to 45 who received the YFV17D yellow fever vaccine.

This clonotype was observed a few times. This chain joins TRBV20-1 and TRBJ2-7, with 9 bases lining up with TRBD1. CDR3 length: 14 amino acids. Germline loops: CDR1 DFQATT, CDR2 SNEGSKA (reference sequence). Trimming at V came to 3 bases and at J to 2 bases, leaving 5 bases not matched to a gene. The CDR3 region has the DNA TGCAGTGCTAGTACAGGACAGGGGACCTACGAGCAGTACTTC. It translates to CSASTGQGTYEQYF.

This chain uses TRBV4-3 with TRBJ2-3; D is undetermined. With 2 bases removed from V and 2 bases from J, the gap between germline ends came to 11 bases. CDR3 length: 15 amino acids. Per the germline V gene, CDR1 is LGHNA and CDR2 is YSLEER. In nucleotides, the CDR3 is TGCGCCAGCAGCCAAAGCTCAGACCCCACAGATACGCAGTATTTT. Translating it yields CASSQSSDPTDTQYF.

V is TRBV12-5 and J is TRBJ2-7, with 9 bases matching TRBD2. The V segment lost 6 bases and the J segment 5 bases; nucleotides outside the gene matches: 11. CDR1 is LGHNT and CDR2 is FRNRAP in the germline V gene. The CDR3 consists of 15 residues. This CDR3 reads CASGARGTSSDEQYF. CDR3 DNA: TGTGCTAGTGGGGCCCGAGGGACTAGCAGCGACGAGCAGTACTTC.

The chain combines TRBV24-1 with TRBJ2-2; D possibly corresponds to TRBD2 (5 bases). Germline CDR1 KGHDR, CDR2 SFDVKD. Trimming took 6 bases from V and 2 from J, leaving 12 bases between them. The CDR3 sequence is 15 residues long. CDR3 sequence reads: CATSSGEGNTGELFF. CDR3 in DNA: TGTGCCACCAGTTCCGGGGAAGGTAACACCGGGGAGCTGTTTTTT.

This rearrangement joins TRBV5-1 to TRBJ2-7; the match to TRBD1 covers 8 bases. The CDR3 is made up of 14 amino acids. J gave up 5 bases and V 3 bases, and 7 bases lay outside the gene matches. Germline CDR1 is SGHRS and CDR2 is YFSETQ. The CDR3, as DNA: TGCGCCAGCAGCTCCAGACAGGGGTTAAACGAGCAGTACTTC. Protein product: CASSSRQGLNEQYF. Supplemented by reference TRBV5-1 and TRBJ2-7, the full variable domain reads KAGVTQTPRYLIKTRGQQVTLSCSPISGHRSVSWYQQTPGQGLQFLFEYFSETQRNKGNFPGRFSGRQFSNSRSEMNVSTLELGDSALYLCASSSRQGLNEQYFGPGTRLTVT.

This clonotype was counted a few times. V and J are TRBV5-1 and TRBJ2-1, with 14 bases lining up with TRBD2. Trimming removed 5 bases from V and 4 bases from J; junction bases left unmatched: 17. Germline loops: CDR1 SGHRS, CDR2 YFSETQ. The CDR3 length is 20 residues. DNA for the CDR3: TGCGCCAGCAGTGTACCCGCGGGACTAGCGGGAGCGGAGGTGTACAATGAGCAGTTCTTC. Residues: CASSVPAGLAGAEVYNEQFF. Variable domain in full (rest from reference TRBV5-1 and TRBJ2-1): KAGVTQTPRYLIKTRGQQVTLSCSPISGHRSVSWYQQTPGQGLQFLFEYFSETQRNKGNFPGRFSGRQFSNSRSEMNVSTLELGDSALYLCASSVPAGLAGAEVYNEQFFGPGTRLTVL.

The V and J genes are TRBV9 and TRBJ2-2, with D unresolved. Looked up from germline, CDR1 is SGDLS and CDR2 is YYNGEE. The CDR3 runs 13 residues. Trimming removed 3 bases at V and 5 bases at J, with 8 bases between. CDR3 in amino acids: CASSARRTGELFF. The CDR3, as DNA: TGTGCCAGCAGCGCTCGGCGGACCGGGGAGCTGTTTTTT.

The V call is TRBV6-2 or TRBV6-3, the J call TRBJ2-7; D unclear. This CDR3 is built from 11 residues. V lost 5 bases and J 11 bases, leaving 13 bases between the germline ends. Germline assignment: CDR1 MNHEY and CDR2 SVGEGT. The CDR3 bases are TGTGCCAGCAGTGATGGGCCCCAGGAGTACTTC. Translation gives CASSDGPQEYF.

This clonotype was detected a few times. This chain links TRBV19 with TRBJ2-3; 11 bases align to TRBD1. CDR3 length: 13 residues. CDR1 is LNHDA and CDR2 is SQIVND in the germline V gene (reference sequence). Trimming at V came to 10 bases and at J to 6 bases, leaving 6 bases not matched to a gene. DNA of the CDR3: TGTGCCACCAGGACAGGGGGCGGTGATACGCAGTATTTT. It translates to CATRTGGGDTQYF.

This chain links TRBV12-3 or TRBV12-4 with TRBJ1-2; possible D gene TRBD1, 6 bases. The ends were cut back, 3 bases at V and 7 bases at J, with 9 bases in the middle. The CDR3 has 12 amino acids. CDR3: CASSFYRAGYTF. The CDR3 coding sequence is TGTGCCAGCAGTTTCTACAGGGCTGGCTACACCTTC.

This clonotype was counted between two and nine times. The V and J genes are TRBV15 and TRBJ2-7, with D unresolved. CDR1 LNHNV and CDR2 YYDKDF come from the germline V gene (reference sequence). This CDR3 spans 14 amino acids. Trimming stripped 6 bases from V and 0 bases from J, with 12 bases between. The CDR3 is CATRDQPSSYEQYF. CDR3 sequence (DNA): TGTGCCACCAGAGACCAGCCTAGCTCCTACGAGCAGTACTTC.

This clonotype was counted ten times or more. V usage is TRBV27 and J usage is TRBJ2-3; D may be TRBD2 (6 bases). The V gene lost 3 bases and the J gene lost 4 bases, with 11 bases spanning the gap. Germline V gene sequence: CDR1 MNHEY, CDR2 SMNVEV (reference sequence). The CDR3 contains 14 residues. This CDR3 is CASSFPGAADTQYF. As DNA, the CDR3 is TGTGCCAGCAGTTTTCCGGGAGCGGCAGATACGCAGTATTTT.

The chain joins TRBV5-1 to TRBJ1-2; D gene uncertain. CDR3 size: 15 residues. Per the germline V gene, CDR1 is SGHRS and CDR2 is YFSETQ. V lost 0 bases and J lost 4, with 13 bases in between. CDR3 nucleotides: TGCGCCAGCAGCTTGGGTTATCCGAGGGCCTATGGCTACACCTTC. Translation: CASSLGYPRAYGYTF.

V and J are TRBV29-1 and TRBJ1-3; no definite D call. CDR1 and CDR2 from the germline V gene are SQVTM and ANQGSEA. This CDR3 spans 12 amino acids. The ends were cut back, 6 bases at V and 7 bases at J, with 13 bases in the middle. CDR3 protein: CSVRFTPNTIYF. The CDR3 nucleotides are TGCAGCGTACGTTTTACCCCGAACACCATATATTTT.

As regards this clonotype: The junction differs from germline at one of its ends, possibly a read error. The V gene is TRBV24-1, the J gene TRBJ2-3; D unresolved. This CDR3 is 13 amino acids long. Germline V CDR1 and CDR2: KGHDR, SFDVKD. DNA for the CDR3: TGTGCCACCAGTGATGTCTCCGGCCTGATCGCCTTTTTT. This sequence encodes CATSDVSGLIAFF.

This chain connects TRBV7-9 to TRBJ2-7; 9 bases align to TRBD2. CDR1 is SEHNR, CDR2 FQNEAQ, per germline (reference sequence). V lost 6 bases and J lost 4; bases outside the gene matches: 10. The CDR3 contains 15 residues. In DNA form, the CDR3 reads TGTGCCAGCAGTTTCCCGGATAGCGGGAGTTACGAGCAGTACTTC. Translation gives CASSFPDSGSYEQYF.

The V and J genes are TRBV3-1 and TRBJ2-1, with no clear D. The CDR3 has 13 residues. Germline CDR1 LGHDT, CDR2 YNNKEL (reference sequence). V lost 2 bases and J 8 bases, leaving 10 bases between the germline ends. CDR3 in amino acids: CASSQTTRDEQFF. In DNA, the CDR3 is TGTGCCAGCAGCCAAACGACCCGGGATGAGCAGTTCTTC.

The chain has TRBV7-9 and TRBJ1-4; the match to TRBD1 covers 10 bases. V shed 5 bases, J shed 4 bases, and the junction held 7 bases outside the gene matches. Germline V gives CDR1 SEHNR, CDR2 FQNEAQ (reference sequence). CDR3 length: 16 amino acids. The CDR3 loop reads CASSGAGTGDNEKLFF. The CDR3 DNA follows: TGTGCCAGCAGCGGGGCTGGGACAGGGGATAATGAAAAACTGTTTTTT.

The chain has TRBV12-3 or TRBV12-4 and TRBJ2-1, with D unresolved. The V end was cut by 6 bases, the J end by 7 bases, with 16 bases between. This CDR3 is 14 amino acids long. The CDR3 DNA follows: TGTGCCAGCAGCGCGGTGGCGGTGGGAAATGAGCAGTTCTTC. Its translation is CASSAVAVGNEQFF.

This clonotype was recorded a few times. The chain couples TRBV20-1 to TRBJ2-1, with 7 bases that match TRBD1. V lost 6 bases to trimming and J lost 0 bases; unmatched junction nucleotides: 5. This CDR3 is 14 amino acids long. The germline gives CDR1 DFQATT, CDR2 SNEGSKA (reference sequence). CDR3 amino acids: CSAIQGSSYNEQFF. The CDR3 region has the DNA TGCAGTGCGATACAGGGGAGCTCCTACAATGAGCAGTTCTTC.

The V call is TRBV20-1, the J call TRBJ1-2, with TRBD1 matching over 11 bases. The V and J ends lost 5 bases and 3 bases, in that order; junction bases with no gene match: 5. The CDR3 length is 14 residues. The V gene's germline CDR1 is DFQATT and CDR2 SNEGSKA (reference sequence). In DNA, the CDR3 is TGCAGTGCTTCTGCGGGACAGGGGGACTATGGCTACACCTTC. Its translation is CSASAGQGDYGYTF.

This clonotype was seen a few times. The chain recombines TRBV7-9 with TRBJ2-6, with 11 bases matching TRBD1. Germline values: CDR1 SEHNR, CDR2 FQNEAQ (reference sequence). V dropped 8 bases and J dropped 2; count of bases not matched to a gene: 8. The CDR3 sequence is 17 residues long. CDR3 coding DNA: TGTGCCAGCCCCCGGGACAGGGGGACTACTGGGGCCAACGTCCTGACTTTC. Its translation is CASPRDRGTTGANVLTF.